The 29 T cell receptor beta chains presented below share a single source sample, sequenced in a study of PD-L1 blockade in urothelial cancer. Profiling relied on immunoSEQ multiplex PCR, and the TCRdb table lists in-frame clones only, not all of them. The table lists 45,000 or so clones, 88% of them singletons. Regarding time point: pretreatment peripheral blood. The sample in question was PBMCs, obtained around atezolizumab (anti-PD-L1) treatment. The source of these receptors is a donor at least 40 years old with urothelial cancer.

This chain's CDR3 is CASSPDNRGHRKLFF. The CDR3 DNA reads as TGCGCCAGCAGCCCCGACAACAGGGGGCATCGAAAACTGTTTTTT. This rearrangement joins TRBV5-1 to TRBJ1-4, with 9 nucleotides matching TRBD1. After removal of 4 bases from V and 10 bases from J, the junction contained 11 bases not matched to a gene. This CDR3 is built from 15 residues. From germline, CDR1 is SGHRS and CDR2 YFSETQ.

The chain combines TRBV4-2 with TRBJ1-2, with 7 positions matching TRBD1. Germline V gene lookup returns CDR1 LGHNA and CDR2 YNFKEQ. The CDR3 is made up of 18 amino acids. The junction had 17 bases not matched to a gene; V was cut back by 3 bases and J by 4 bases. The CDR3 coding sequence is TGTGCCAGCAGCCATCCCGCCGCTACAGGGGCGATTGGCTATGGCTACACCTTC. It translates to CASSHPAATGAIGYGYTF.

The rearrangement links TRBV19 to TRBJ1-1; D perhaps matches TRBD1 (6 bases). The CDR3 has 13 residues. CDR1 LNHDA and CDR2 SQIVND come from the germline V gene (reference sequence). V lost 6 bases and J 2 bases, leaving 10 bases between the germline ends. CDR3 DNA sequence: TGTGCCAGTAGGGTGGACAGAAACACTGAAGCTTTCTTT. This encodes CASRVDRNTEAFF. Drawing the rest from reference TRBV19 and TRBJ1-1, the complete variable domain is DGGITQSPKYLFRKEGQNVTLSCEQNLNHDAMYWYRQDPGQGLRLIYYSQIVNDFQKGDIAEGYSVSREKKESFPLTVTSAQKNPTAFYLCASRVDRNTEAFFGQGTRLTVV.

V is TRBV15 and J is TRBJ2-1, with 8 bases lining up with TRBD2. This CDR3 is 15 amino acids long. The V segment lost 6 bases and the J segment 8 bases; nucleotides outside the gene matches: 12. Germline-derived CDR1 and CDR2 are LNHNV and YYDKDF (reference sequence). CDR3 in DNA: TGTGCCACCAGAGCCCGGGAGGGCGACGAGGATGAGCAGTTCTTC. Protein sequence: CATRAREGDEDEQFF.

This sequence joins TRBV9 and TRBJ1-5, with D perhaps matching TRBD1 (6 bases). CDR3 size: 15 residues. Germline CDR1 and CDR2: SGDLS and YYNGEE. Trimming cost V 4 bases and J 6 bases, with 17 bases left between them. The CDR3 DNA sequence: TGTGCCAGCAGCCCCGGCGGGGGGCCGGGTCAGCCCCAGCATTTT. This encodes CASSPGGGPGQPQHF.

This CDR3 is CASSSGTEYEQFF. In nucleotides, the CDR3 is TGTGCCAGCAGTTCCGGGACAGAGTATGAGCAGTTCTTC. The chain couples TRBV28 to TRBJ2-1, with 7 bases lining up with TRBD1. This CDR3 has 13 amino acids. V trimming: 4 bases; J trimming: 8 bases; junction bases outside the gene matches: 5. Germline CDR1 is MDHEN and CDR2 is SYDVKM.

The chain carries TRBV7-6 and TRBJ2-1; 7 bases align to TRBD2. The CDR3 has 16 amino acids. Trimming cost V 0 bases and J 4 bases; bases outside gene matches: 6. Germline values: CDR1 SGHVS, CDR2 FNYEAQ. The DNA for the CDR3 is TGTGCCAGCAGCTTAGCGGGAGGGCCTGGGTACAATGAGCAGTTCTTC. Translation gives CASSLAGGPGYNEQFF.

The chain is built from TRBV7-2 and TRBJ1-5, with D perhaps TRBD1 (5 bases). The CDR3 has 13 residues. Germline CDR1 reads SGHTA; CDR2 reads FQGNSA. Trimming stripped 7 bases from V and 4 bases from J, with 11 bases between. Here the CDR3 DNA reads TGTGCCAGCACCCCCGACAGAAATCAGCCCCAGCATTTT. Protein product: CASTPDRNQPQHF. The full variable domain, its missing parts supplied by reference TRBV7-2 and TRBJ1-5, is GAGVSQSPSNKVTEKGKDVELRCDPISGHTALYWYRQSLGQGLEFLIYFQGNSAPDKSGLPSDRFSAERTGGSVSTLTIQRTQQEDSAVYLCASTPDRNQPQHFGDGTRLSIL.

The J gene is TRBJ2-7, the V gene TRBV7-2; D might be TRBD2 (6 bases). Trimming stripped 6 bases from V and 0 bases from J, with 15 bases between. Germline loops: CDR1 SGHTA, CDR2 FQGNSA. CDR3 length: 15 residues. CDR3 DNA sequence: TGTGCCAGCAGTAGGGGCGGGACCACCTCCTACGAGCAGTACTTC. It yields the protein CASSRGGTTSYEQYF.

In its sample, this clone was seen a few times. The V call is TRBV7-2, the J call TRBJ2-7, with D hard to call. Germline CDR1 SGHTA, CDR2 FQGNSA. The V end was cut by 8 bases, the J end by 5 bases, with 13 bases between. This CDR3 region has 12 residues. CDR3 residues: CASAAVFNEQYF. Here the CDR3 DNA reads TGTGCCAGCGCGGCGGTATTCAACGAGCAGTACTTC.

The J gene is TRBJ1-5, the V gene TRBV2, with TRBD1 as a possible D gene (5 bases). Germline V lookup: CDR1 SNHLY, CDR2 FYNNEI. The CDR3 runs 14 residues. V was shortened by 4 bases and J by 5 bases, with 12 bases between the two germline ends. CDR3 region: CASSAYVRDQPQHF. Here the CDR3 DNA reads TGTGCCAGCAGTGCCTACGTCAGGGATCAGCCCCAGCATTTT. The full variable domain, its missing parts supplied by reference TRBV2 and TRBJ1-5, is EPEVTQTPSHQVTQMGQEVILRCVPISNHLYFYWYRQILGQKVEFLVSFYNNEISEKSEIFDDQFSVERPDGSNFTLKIRSTKLEDSAMYFCASSAYVRDQPQHFGDGTRLSIL.

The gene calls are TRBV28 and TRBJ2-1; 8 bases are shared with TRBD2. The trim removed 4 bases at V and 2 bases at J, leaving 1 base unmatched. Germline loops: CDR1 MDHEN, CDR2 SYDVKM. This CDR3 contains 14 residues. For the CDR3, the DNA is TGTGCCAGCAGTTCAGCGGGAGCCTACAATGAGCAGTTCTTC. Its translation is CASSSAGAYNEQFF.

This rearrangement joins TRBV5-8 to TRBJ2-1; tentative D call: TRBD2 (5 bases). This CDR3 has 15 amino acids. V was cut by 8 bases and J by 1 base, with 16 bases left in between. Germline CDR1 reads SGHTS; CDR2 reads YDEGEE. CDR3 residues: CASLSASRSYNEQFF. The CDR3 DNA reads TGTGCCAGTCTTTCGGCTAGCCGATCCTACAATGAGCAGTTCTTC.

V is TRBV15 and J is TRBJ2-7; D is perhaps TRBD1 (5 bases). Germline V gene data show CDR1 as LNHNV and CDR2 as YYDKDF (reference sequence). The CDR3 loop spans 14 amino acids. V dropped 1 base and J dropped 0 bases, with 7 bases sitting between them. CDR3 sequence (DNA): TGTGCCACCAGCAGAGGGGGCAGCTCCTACGAGCAGTACTTC. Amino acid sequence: CATSRGGSSYEQYF.

As DNA, the CDR3 is TGTGCCAGCACCCGACTGGGTCACACTGAAGCTTTCTTT. It encodes CASTRLGHTEAFF. This sequence joins TRBV2 and TRBJ1-1; D gene ambiguous. CDR3 length: 13 amino acids. Germline CDR1 is SNHLY and CDR2 is FYNNEI. V lost 7 bases to trimming and J lost 3 bases, with 12 bases between them.

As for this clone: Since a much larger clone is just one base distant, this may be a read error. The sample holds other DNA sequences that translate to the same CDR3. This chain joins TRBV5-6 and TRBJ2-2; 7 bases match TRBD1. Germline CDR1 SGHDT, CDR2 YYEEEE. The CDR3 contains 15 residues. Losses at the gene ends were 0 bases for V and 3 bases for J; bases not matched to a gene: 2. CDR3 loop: CASSLVQGDTGELFF. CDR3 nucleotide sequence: TGTGCCAGCAGCTTGGTCCAGGGGGACACCGGGGAGCTGTTTTTT. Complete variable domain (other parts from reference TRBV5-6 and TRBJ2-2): DAGVTQSPTHLIKTRGQQVTLRCSPKSGHDTVSWYQQALGQGPQFIFQYYEEEERQRGNFPDRFSGHQFPNYSSELNVNALLLGDSALYLCASSLVQGDTGELFFGEGSRLTVL.

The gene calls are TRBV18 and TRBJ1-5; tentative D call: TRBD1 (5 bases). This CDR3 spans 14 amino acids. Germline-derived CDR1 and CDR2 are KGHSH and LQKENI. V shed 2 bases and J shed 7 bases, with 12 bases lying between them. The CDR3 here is CASSPGAGMQPQHF. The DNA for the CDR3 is TGTGCCAGCTCACCAGGGGCAGGGATGCAGCCCCAGCATTTT.

CDR3 protein: CASSSTGQLIKETQYF. The CDR3 DNA reads TGTGCCAGCAGCTCCACGGGACAGTTAATAAAAGAGACCCAGTACTTC. This chain links TRBV5-6 with TRBJ2-5, with 7 nucleotides matching TRBD1. Germline V lookup: CDR1 SGHDT, CDR2 YYEEEE. The trim removed 3 bases at V and 3 bases at J, leaving 11 bases unmatched. The CDR3 runs to 16 residues.

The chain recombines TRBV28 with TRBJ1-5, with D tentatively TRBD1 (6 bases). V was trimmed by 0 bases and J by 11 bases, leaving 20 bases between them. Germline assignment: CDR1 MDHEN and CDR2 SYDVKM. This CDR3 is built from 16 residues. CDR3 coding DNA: TGTGCCAGCAGTTTATGGTTCAGCGAGGGGGGGGAGTCCCAGCATTTT. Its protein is CASSLWFSEGGESQHF.

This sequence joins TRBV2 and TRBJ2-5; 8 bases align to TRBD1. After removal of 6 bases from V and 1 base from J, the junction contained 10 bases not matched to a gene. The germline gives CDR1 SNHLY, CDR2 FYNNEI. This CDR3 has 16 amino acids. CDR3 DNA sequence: TGTGCCAGCAGCCCCCCGGGACAGGCCTCCCAAGAGACCCAGTACTTC. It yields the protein CASSPPGQASQETQYF.

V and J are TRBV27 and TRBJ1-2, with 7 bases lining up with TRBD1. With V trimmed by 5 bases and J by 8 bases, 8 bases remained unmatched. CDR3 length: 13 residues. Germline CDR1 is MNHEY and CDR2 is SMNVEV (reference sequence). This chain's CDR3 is CASSPGTVGGYTF. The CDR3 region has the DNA TGTGCCAGCAGTCCCGGGACAGTCGGGGGCTACACCTTC.

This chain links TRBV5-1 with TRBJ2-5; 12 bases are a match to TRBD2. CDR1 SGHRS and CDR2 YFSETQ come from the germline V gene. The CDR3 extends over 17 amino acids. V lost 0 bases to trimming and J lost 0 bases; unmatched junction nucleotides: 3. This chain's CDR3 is CASSLGGLAGYQETQYF. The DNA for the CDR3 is TGCGCCAGCAGCTTGGGCGGACTAGCGGGGTACCAAGAGACCCAGTACTTC.

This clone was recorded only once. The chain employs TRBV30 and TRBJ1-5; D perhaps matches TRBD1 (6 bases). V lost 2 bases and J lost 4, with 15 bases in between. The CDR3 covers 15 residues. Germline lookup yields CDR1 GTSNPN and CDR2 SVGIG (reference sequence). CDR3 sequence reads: CAWSRGGNTNQPQHF. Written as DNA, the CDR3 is TGTGCCTGGAGTAGGGGGGGCAACACGAATCAGCCCCAGCATTTT. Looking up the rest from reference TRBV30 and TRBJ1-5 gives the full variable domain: SQTIHQWPATLVQPVGSPLSLECTVEGTSNPNLYWYRQAAGRGLQLLFYSVGIGQISSEVPQNLSASRPQDRQFILSSKKLLLSDSGFYLCAWSRGGNTNQPQHFGDGTRLSIL.

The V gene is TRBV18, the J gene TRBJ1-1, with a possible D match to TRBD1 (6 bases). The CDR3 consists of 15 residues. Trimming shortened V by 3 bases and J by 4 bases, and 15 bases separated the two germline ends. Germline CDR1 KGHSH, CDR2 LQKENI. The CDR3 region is CASSPAPGGPTEAFF. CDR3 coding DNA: TGTGCCAGCTCACCCGCCCCGGGGGGGCCCACTGAAGCTTTCTTT.

DNA of the CDR3: TGTGCCAGCAGTGAGACAGGGGGGGGTTATGAAAAACTGTTTTTT. It specifies CASSETGGGYEKLFF. The rearrangement joins TRBV25-1 to TRBJ1-4; 9 nucleotides line up with TRBD1. Germline loops: CDR1 MGHDK, CDR2 SYGVNS. The CDR3 covers 15 residues. Trimming took 3 bases from V and 6 from J; bases not matched to a gene: 5.

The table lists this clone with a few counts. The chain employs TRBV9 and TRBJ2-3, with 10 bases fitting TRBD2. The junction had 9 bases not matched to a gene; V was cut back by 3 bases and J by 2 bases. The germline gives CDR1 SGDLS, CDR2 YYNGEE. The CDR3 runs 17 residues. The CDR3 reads CASSASAGGPNTDTQYF. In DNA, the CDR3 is TGTGCCAGCAGCGCCTCAGCGGGAGGGCCTAACACAGATACGCAGTATTTT.

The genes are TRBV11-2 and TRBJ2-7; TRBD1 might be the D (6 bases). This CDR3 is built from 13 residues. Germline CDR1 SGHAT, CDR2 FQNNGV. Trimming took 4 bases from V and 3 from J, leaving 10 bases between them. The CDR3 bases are TGTGCCAGCAGCTCCCAGGGGAACTACGAGCAGTACTTC. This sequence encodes CASSSQGNYEQYF.

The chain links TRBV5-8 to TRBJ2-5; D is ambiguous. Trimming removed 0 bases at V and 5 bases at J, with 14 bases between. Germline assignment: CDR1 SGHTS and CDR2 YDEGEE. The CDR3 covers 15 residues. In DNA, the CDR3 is TGTGCCAGCAGCTTGGCGCGCCCGGGTACGGAGACCCAGTACTTC. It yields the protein CASSLARPGTETQYF.

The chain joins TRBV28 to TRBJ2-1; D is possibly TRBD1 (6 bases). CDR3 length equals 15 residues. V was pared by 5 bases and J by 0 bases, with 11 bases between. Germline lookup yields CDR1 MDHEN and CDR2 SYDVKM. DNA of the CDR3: TGTGCCAGCAGTCCGACAGGCAGCTCCTACAATGAGCAGTTCTTC. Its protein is CASSPTGSSYNEQFF.